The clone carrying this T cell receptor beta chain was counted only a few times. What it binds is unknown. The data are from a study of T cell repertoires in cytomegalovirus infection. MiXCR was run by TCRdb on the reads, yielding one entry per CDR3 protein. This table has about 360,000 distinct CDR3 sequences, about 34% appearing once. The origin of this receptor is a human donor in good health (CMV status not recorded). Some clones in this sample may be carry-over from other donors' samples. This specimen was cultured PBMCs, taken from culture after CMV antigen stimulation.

The CDR3 reads CASSVRGVRELFF. CDR3 DNA: TGTGCCAGCAGCGTACGCGGGGTCCGGGAGCTGTTTTTT. The chain employs TRBV7-2 and TRBJ2-2, with D possibly matching TRBD2 (6 bases). CDR1 and CDR2 (germline): SGHTA, FQGNSA. V was pared by 5 bases and J by 9 bases, with 13 bases between. The CDR3 is made up of 13 amino acids.